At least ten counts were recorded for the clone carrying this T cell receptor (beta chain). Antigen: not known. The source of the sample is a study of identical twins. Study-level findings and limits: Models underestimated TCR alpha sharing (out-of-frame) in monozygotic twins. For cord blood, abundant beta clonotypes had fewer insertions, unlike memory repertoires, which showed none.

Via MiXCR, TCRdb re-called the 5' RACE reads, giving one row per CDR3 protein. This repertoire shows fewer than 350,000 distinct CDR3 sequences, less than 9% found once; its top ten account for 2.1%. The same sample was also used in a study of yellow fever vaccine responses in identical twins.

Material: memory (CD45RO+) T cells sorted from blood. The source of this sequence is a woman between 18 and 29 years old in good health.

In DNA form, the CDR3 reads TGCAGTGCTAGTGAAGGGTCAAACACTGAAGCTTTCTTT. Translation: CSASEGSNTEAFF. This rearrangement joins TRBV20-1 to TRBJ1-1; D uncertain. The CDR3 runs 13 residues. V lost 3 bases to trimming and J lost 2 bases, with 10 bases between them. The germline gives CDR1 DFQATT, CDR2 SNEGSKA (reference sequence).